This T cell receptor (beta chain) was found in a study of Ad26.COV2.S vaccination and SARS-CoV-2 variants. The treatment here: over 15 received Ad26.COV2.S at low or high dose, single or two shots; roughly five received placebo; per-sample allocation not given. The samples date from day 63 after the first vaccine or placebo injection. Study results and limitations: Vaccine recipients had higher spike-specific TCR breadth than placebo recipients. Recipients of vaccine and of placebo showed similar breadth of their non-spike TCR repertoires.

As regards this clone: The antigen is undetermined.

CDR1 is KGHSH and CDR2 is LQKENI in the germline V gene. Trimming took 6 bases from V and 5 from J; bases not matched to a gene: 10. CDR3 length: 17 residues. This table comes from immunoSEQ multiplex PCR, and its TCRdb copy is limited to in-frame clones, with some not included. Of over 300,000 clones detected, about 80% appear once; the ten largest clones hold about 7.4%. The sample here was peripheral blood, taken in a trial of Ad26.COV2.S vaccine versus placebo. This chain joins TRBV18 and TRBJ2-5; the match to TRBD2 covers 15 bases. The TCR originated in a person aged 18-65 years who received the Ad26.COV2.S COVID-19 vaccine or a placebo. In DNA, the CDR3 is TGTGCCAGCTCTCCTCCGGGACTAGCGGGGGGCTTCGAGACCCAGTACTTC. Residues: CASSPPGLAGGFETQYF.